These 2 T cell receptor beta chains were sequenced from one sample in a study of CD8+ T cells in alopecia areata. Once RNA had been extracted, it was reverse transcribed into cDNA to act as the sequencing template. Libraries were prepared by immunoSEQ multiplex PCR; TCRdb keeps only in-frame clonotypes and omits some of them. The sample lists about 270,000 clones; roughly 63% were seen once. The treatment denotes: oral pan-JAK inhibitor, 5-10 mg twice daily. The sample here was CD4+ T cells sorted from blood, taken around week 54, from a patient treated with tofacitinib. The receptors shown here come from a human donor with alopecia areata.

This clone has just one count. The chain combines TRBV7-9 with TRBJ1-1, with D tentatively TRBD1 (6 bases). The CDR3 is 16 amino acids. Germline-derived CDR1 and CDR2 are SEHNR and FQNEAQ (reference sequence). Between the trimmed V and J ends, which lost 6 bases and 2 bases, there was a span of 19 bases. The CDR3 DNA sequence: TGTGCCAGCAGTTCCCCCGGGACACCTCTTAACACTGAAGCTTTCTTT. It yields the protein CASSSPGTPLNTEAFF.

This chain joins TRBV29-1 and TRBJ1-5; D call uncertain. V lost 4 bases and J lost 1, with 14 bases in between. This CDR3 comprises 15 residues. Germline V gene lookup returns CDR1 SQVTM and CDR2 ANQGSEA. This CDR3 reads CSVVGPLRSNQPQHF. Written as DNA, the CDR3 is TGCAGCGTTGTCGGGCCTCTAAGGAGCAATCAGCCCCAGCATTTT.